These 21 T cell receptor beta chains were all obtained from the same sample, sequenced in a study of spatial heterogeneity in lung cancer. Broader study findings: Within tumors, counts of expanded alpha and beta TCRs tracked tumor mutation counts.

Time point specified: sample taken at primary tumor resection. Their recognized antigens are unknown. TCRdb reprocessed the 5' RACE reads via MiXCR and lists one record per CDR3 protein. This table has about 12,000 distinct CDR3 sequences, 5.1% appearing once. Sample: lung tumor tissue, taken at surgery. These receptors all come from a male donor with early-stage non-small cell lung cancer.

The sample holds many counts of this clonotype. The size of this beta chain means little, since it is a stray read in a library made for alpha chains. The chain is built from TRBV5-1 and TRBJ2-2; 7 nucleotides line up with TRBD1. In germline, CDR1 is SGHRS, CDR2 YFSETQ. Trimming at V came to 4 bases and at J to 3 bases, leaving 12 bases not matched to a gene. This CDR3 is 17 amino acids long. Here the CDR3 reads CASSRGQLGSYTGELFF. The CDR3 coding sequence is TGCGCCAGCAGCAGGGGGCAGCTCGGGTCTTACACCGGGGAGCTGTTTTTT.

In its sample, this clonotype was seen many times. Found in a library prepared for alpha chains, this beta chain is an off-target read, and its abundance has little meaning. The J gene is TRBJ2-2, the V gene TRBV6-5; TRBD2 matches at 8 bases. The CDR3 covers 17 residues. V trimming: 6 bases; J trimming: 3 bases; junction bases outside the gene matches: 12. Germline V gene data show CDR1 as MNHEY and CDR2 as SVGAGI. CDR3 region: CASRPPGGGRYTGELFF. CDR3 bases: TGTGCCAGCAGACCCCCCGGGGGGGGTAGGTACACCGGGGAGCTGTTTTTT.

This clonotype was observed at least ten times. Since the library was made to target alpha chains, this beta chain is a stray read and its abundance is not meaningful. This CDR3 reads CASSGAPQETQYF. Written as DNA, the CDR3 is TGTGCCAGCAGTGGGGCACCACAAGAGACCCAGTACTTC. This chain links TRBV27 with TRBJ2-5; D possibly corresponds to TRBD1 (5 bases). The CDR3 length is 13 residues. Germline values: CDR1 MNHEY, CDR2 SMNVEV (reference sequence). The V and J ends lost 5 bases and 2 bases respectively, with 9 bases between them.

This clonotype was counted many times. Since the library was made to target alpha chains, this beta chain is a stray read and its abundance is not meaningful. This rearrangement joins TRBV4-2 to TRBJ1-5; 7 bases are a match to TRBD1. With 1 base clipped from V and 2 bases from J, the junction kept 2 bases outside the gene matches. This CDR3 is built from 15 residues. Germline assignment: CDR1 LGHNA and CDR2 YNFKEQ. The DNA for the CDR3 is TGTGCCAGCAGCCAAGCAGGGGGTGGCAATCAGCCCCAGCATTTT. This sequence encodes CASSQAGGGNQPQHF.

Ten or more counts support this clonotype. In a library made to pick up alpha chains, this beta chain is a stray read with a size that means little. V usage is TRBV28 and J usage is TRBJ1-1; 12 bases map to TRBD1. Trimming cost V 3 bases and J 1 base; bases outside gene matches: 9. This CDR3 comprises 18 residues. Germline V gene lookup returns CDR1 MDHEN and CDR2 SYDVKM. The CDR3 bases are TGTGCCAGCAGTTTTTTCGGGACAGGGGGCTTATGGAACACTGAAGCTTTCTTT. It specifies CASSFFGTGGLWNTEAFF. The complete variable domain, with remaining parts taken from reference TRBV28 and TRBJ1-1, reads DVKVTQSSRYLVKRTGEKVFLECVQDMDHENMFWYRQDPGLGLRLIYFSYDVKMKEKGDIPEGYSVSREKKERFSLILESASTNQTSMYLCASSFFGTGGLWNTEAFFGQGTRLTVV.

This clonotype occurred many times. Being off target in a library aimed at alpha chains, this beta chain has a size of little meaning. The V and J genes are TRBV12-3 or TRBV12-4 and TRBJ1-2; 8 nucleotides line up with TRBD1. The J segment lost 4 bases and the V segment lost 4 bases, leaving 8 bases of the junction unmatched. The CDR3 contains 15 residues. The CDR3 sequence is CASSSQGAGGYGYTF. The DNA of the CDR3 is TGTGCCAGCAGTTCCCAGGGGGCAGGTGGCTATGGCTACACCTTC.

By share, this clonotype counts as medium-sized. This beta chain appears as a stray read in a library generated for alpha chains; its size is not informative. V is TRBV20-1 and J is TRBJ2-7, with D perhaps TRBD2 (6 bases). CDR3 size: 14 residues. V shed 6 bases and J shed 3 bases, with 18 bases lying between them. Germline values: CDR1 DFQATT, CDR2 SNEGSKA (reference sequence). The CDR3 region has the DNA TGCAGTGCCAATATGGGGGGACTTTACTACGAGCAGTACTTC. It encodes CSANMGGLYYEQYF.

The sample holds a few counts of this clonotype. The size of this beta chain means little, since it is a stray read in a library made for alpha chains. The chain employs TRBV4-2 and TRBJ2-7, with unresolved D. The V gene's germline CDR1 is LGHNA and CDR2 YNFKEQ. The CDR3 totals 14 residues. The V end was cut by 0 bases, the J end by 1 base, with 7 bases between. CDR3 nucleotide sequence: TGTGCCAGCAGCCAAGAGTGGCAGTCCTACGAGCAGTACTTC. The encoded protein is CASSQEWQSYEQYF.

The sample holds many counts of this clonotype. The library was prepared for alpha chains; this beta chain is a stray read, so its frequency means little. Here the CDR3 DNA reads TGCAGTGCTAGTCCCATCGTCGGCGACACTGAAGCTTTCTTT. Translated, it gives CSASPIVGDTEAFF. This chain uses TRBV20-1 with TRBJ1-1; D is unresolved. The V gene's germline CDR1 is DFQATT and CDR2 SNEGSKA (reference sequence). This CDR3 is 14 amino acids long. The V and J ends lost 3 bases and 3 bases respectively, with 14 bases between them.

Many counts were recorded for this clonotype. A library prepared for alpha chains yielded this beta chain as an off-target read; its size is of little meaning. This chain uses TRBV7-2 with TRBJ2-3; 7 bases are shared with TRBD2. This CDR3 spans 16 amino acids. Germline V CDR1 and CDR2: SGHTA, FQGNSA. With V trimmed by 1 base and J by 2 bases, 6 bases remained unmatched. CDR3 residues: CASSLDGRGFTDTQYF. The CDR3 DNA follows: TGTGCCAGCAGCTTAGACGGGCGGGGGTTCACAGATACGCAGTATTTT.

This clonotype has at least ten counts. This beta chain is an unintended read in a library built for alpha chains; its size means little. The rearrangement uses TRBV7-8 and TRBJ1-6; the D is unclear. This CDR3 has 15 residues. V lost 0 bases to trimming and J lost 12 bases, with 15 bases between them. Germline loops: CDR1 SGHVS, CDR2 FQNEAQ. DNA for the CDR3: TGTGCCAGCAGCTTAGCGTCGGCAGCCCCCAAACCCCTCCACTTT. Translating gives CASSLASAAPKPLHF.

The table lists this clonotype with many counts. Found in a library prepared for alpha chains, this beta chain is an off-target read, and its abundance has little meaning. V gene TRBV5-1 combines with J gene TRBJ2-3; tentatively, D is TRBD1 (5 bases). The CDR3 contains 15 residues. Germline CDR1 reads SGHRS; CDR2 reads YFSETQ. Trimming pared 0 bases from V and 0 bases from J, leaving 8 bases between. Written as DNA, the CDR3 is TGCGCCAGCAGCTTGGGGACATTAAGCACAGATACGCAGTATTTT. This encodes CASSLGTLSTDTQYF.

In this sample, this clonotype turned up many times. Found in a library prepared for alpha chains, this beta chain is an off-target read, and its abundance has little meaning. The CDR3 loop reads CAIRGGVTDTQYF. CDR3 in DNA: TGTGCCATCAGGGGCGGCGTCACAGATACGCAGTATTTT. The gene calls are TRBV10-3 and TRBJ2-3; no firm D call. This CDR3 contains 13 residues. V lost 6 bases and J lost 2, with 9 bases in between. Germline V gene lookup returns CDR1 ENHRY and CDR2 SYGVKD.

This clonotype was seen ten or more times. Because the library targeted alpha chains, this beta chain is an off-target read whose size means little. The rearrangement links TRBV7-9 to TRBJ2-7, with unresolved D. The CDR3 has 13 amino acids. Germline loops: CDR1 SEHNR, CDR2 FQNEAQ (reference sequence). The V and J ends lost 5 bases and 6 bases respectively, with 14 bases between them. The CDR3 nucleotides read TGTGCCAGCAGCCTGGAGACTTGGCCCGAGCAGTACTTC. The encoded protein is CASSLETWPEQYF.

This clonotype was recorded many times. This beta chain came through as a stray read in a library set up for alpha chains, and its size says little. The rearrangement joins TRBV5-1 to TRBJ2-7, with D perhaps matching TRBD1 (6 bases). There are 13 residues in the CDR3. Between the trimmed V and J ends, which lost 0 bases and 3 bases, there was a span of 7 bases. The germline gives CDR1 SGHRS, CDR2 YFSETQ. CDR3 in amino acids: CASSLAQGYEQYF. The CDR3 DNA reads TGCGCCAGCAGCTTGGCACAGGGCTACGAGCAGTACTTC.

Points on this clonotype: A library made for alpha chains picked up this beta chain off target, so its size means little. The chain has TRBV7-8 and TRBJ2-7; D gene ambiguous. Trimming pared 1 base from V and 4 bases from J, leaving 20 bases between. The CDR3 extends over 17 amino acids. The V gene's germline CDR1 is SGHVS and CDR2 FQNEAQ. Here the CDR3 reads CASSLVGKAAFGYEQYF. In DNA, the CDR3 is TGTGCCAGCAGCTTAGTTGGCAAGGCCGCTTTTGGGTACGAGCAGTACTTC.

Regarding this clonotype: Germline and junction disagree at one end, which may indicate a read error. Being off target in a library aimed at alpha chains, this beta chain has a size of little meaning. The chain carries TRBV20-1 and TRBJ2-5; possibly TRBD2 for D (6 bases). Germline CDR1 and CDR2: DFQATT and SNEGSKA (reference sequence). CDR3 length: 13 amino acids. Here the CDR3 DNA reads TGCAGTGCTTTCCAGGGACTTTCGGAGACCCTGTACTTC. This codes for CSAFQGLSETLYF.

This clonotype was seen ten or more times. A library made for alpha chains picked up this beta chain off target, so its size means little. V is TRBV5-1 and J is TRBJ2-3; 8 bases match TRBD2. Trimming cost V 3 bases and J 4 bases; bases outside gene matches: 13. CDR3 size: 17 residues. Per germline, CDR1 SGHRS and CDR2 YFSETQ. The CDR3 DNA is TGCGCCAGCAGCTCCGAGGGGCGGGGGGAAATCGCAGATACGCAGTATTTT. This sequence encodes CASSSEGRGEIADTQYF.

This clonotype was seen a few times. This beta chain represents an off-target read in a library built for alpha chains; its size is of limited meaning. The genes are TRBV2 and TRBJ2-1; 11 bases map to TRBD2. The germline V gene has CDR1 SNHLY and CDR2 FYNNEI. CDR3 length: 15 residues. Trimming took 5 bases from V and 15 from J; bases not matched to a gene: 15. CDR3 in amino acids: CASSNPGLAEKLGFF. DNA of the CDR3: TGTGCCAGCAGTAACCCGGGACTAGCGGAAAAGTTAGGGTTCTTC.

This clonotype was seen repeatedly, ten times or more. This beta chain was picked up by a library intended for alpha chains and is off target, so its count carries little meaning. The chain carries TRBV3-1 and TRBJ2-3, with D tentatively TRBD2 (6 bases). CDR1 is LGHDT, CDR2 YNNKEL, per germline (reference sequence). The V gene lost 6 bases and the J gene lost 3 bases, with 13 bases spanning the gap. The CDR3 runs 14 residues. The CDR3 reads CASRPSERTDTQYF. CDR3 coding DNA: TGTGCCAGCAGACCTAGCGAGAGGACAGATACGCAGTATTTT.

The sample holds many counts of this clonotype. As an off-target read in a library built for alpha chains, this beta chain has a frequency of little significance. This chain uses TRBV12-3 or TRBV12-4 with TRBJ2-2; D not resolved. V lost 2 bases, J lost 3 bases, and 4 bases lay in between. The CDR3 runs to 13 residues. This chain's CDR3 is CASSLRDTGELFF. CDR3 nucleotide sequence: TGTGCCAGCAGTTTACGGGACACCGGGGAGCTGTTTTTT.